These 16 T cell receptor beta chains came from one sample sequenced in a study of T-cell reconstitution after alpha-beta-depleted transplantation in children. Unique molecular identifiers were incorporated into the prepared TCRbeta library. TCRdb reanalysed the PCR reads using MiXCR and keeps one entry per CDR3 protein. The profile shows approximately 350,000 distinct CDR3 sequences, 15% to 20% of them singletons. Specimen: PBMCs, mostly from graft donor cells, collected 360 days after TCRalphabeta/CD19-depleted stem cell transplant. All receptors derive from a male patient between 2 and 10 years old who had a stem cell transplant for acute lymphoblastic leukemia, so the T cells may come from the graft donor.

This clonotype was detected many times. CDR3: CAIGGESTDTQYF. In nucleotides, the CDR3 is TGTGCCATCGGGGGGGAAAGCACAGATACGCAGTATTTT. This chain joins TRBV7-9 and TRBJ2-3; 8 nucleotides match TRBD2. The CDR3 is 13 residues long. J was trimmed by 0 bases and V by 10 bases; bases with no gene match: 3. Germline CDR1 SEHNR, CDR2 FQNEAQ (reference sequence).

In this sample, this clonotype turned up many times. The genes are TRBV6-5 and TRBJ2-2; D not resolved. The CDR3 is made up of 15 amino acids. V was trimmed by 7 bases and J by 0 bases, leaving 12 bases between them. Germline V gene sequence: CDR1 MNHEY, CDR2 SVGAGI. Here the CDR3 reads CASIWGRPNTGELFF. The CDR3, as DNA: TGTGCCAGCATCTGGGGTCGACCGAACACCGGGGAGCTGTTTTTT.

The rearrangement joins TRBV20-1 to TRBJ2-7, with D unclear. This CDR3 has 14 residues. The germline V gene has CDR1 DFQATT and CDR2 SNEGSKA (reference sequence). The V end was cut by 3 bases, the J end by 0 bases, with 12 bases between. For the CDR3, the DNA is TGCAGTGCTAGTCACACAAGGAGCTCCTACGAGCAGTACTTC. Translation: CSASHTRSSYEQYF.

The CDR3 is CAPVTSGTTKNIQYF. CDR3 in DNA: TGTGCCCCAGTCACATCAGGGACGACCAAAAACATTCAGTACTTC. This sequence joins TRBV6-8 and TRBJ2-4, with D perhaps TRBD1 or TRBD2 (5 bases each). The V and J ends lost 11 bases and 2 bases respectively, with 19 bases between them. The CDR3 loop spans 15 amino acids. Germline V lookup: CDR1 MNHGY, CDR2 SAAAGT.

This chain links TRBV5-1 with TRBJ2-7; maybe TRBD1 (5 bases). V lost 0 bases, J lost 5 bases, and 9 bases lay in between. Germline CDR1 reads SGHRS; CDR2 reads YFSETQ. The CDR3 loop spans 13 amino acids. Written as DNA, the CDR3 is TGCGCCAGCAGCTTGGGGACATTCAACGAGCAGTACTTC. Protein product: CASSLGTFNEQYF.

In its sample, this clonotype was seen many times. The gene calls are TRBV3-1 and TRBJ2-2; 10 nucleotides match TRBD2. With 3 bases clipped from V and 7 bases from J, the junction kept 2 bases outside the gene matches. This CDR3 contains 14 residues. The germline V gene has CDR1 LGHDT and CDR2 YNNKEL (reference sequence). The CDR3: CASSQGLASGELFF. The CDR3 region has the DNA TGTGCCAGCAGCCAGGGACTAGCGAGCGGGGAGCTGTTTTTT.

The J gene is TRBJ1-2, the V gene TRBV24-1; 10 bases map to TRBD1. CDR3 length equals 13 residues. Trimming took 11 bases from V and 3 from J; bases not matched to a gene: 5. CDR1 and CDR2 from the germline V gene are KGHDR and SFDVKD. The CDR3 DNA follows: TGTGCCAGTTCCGGGACAGGGGACTATGGCTACACCTTC. This sequence encodes CASSGTGDYGYTF.

This clonotype was picked up a small number of times. The chain employs TRBV28 and TRBJ2-3; D may be TRBD1 (5 bases). V lost 7 bases and J 0 bases, leaving 17 bases between the germline ends. Germline assignment: CDR1 MDHEN and CDR2 SYDVKM. The CDR3 contains 16 residues. The DNA of the CDR3 is TGTGCCAGCACTCAAAAACAGGCTCCTAGCACAGATACGCAGTATTTT. This encodes CASTQKQAPSTDTQYF.

The genes are TRBV7-2 and TRBJ2-2; the match to TRBD2 covers 14 bases. This CDR3 comprises 16 residues. Germline V gives CDR1 SGHTA, CDR2 FQGNSA. The J segment lost 8 bases and the V segment lost 5 bases, leaving 7 bases of the junction unmatched. The CDR3 DNA sequence: TGTGCCAGCAGCCGCCCTGGGACTAGCGGGAGAGGGGAGCTGTTTTTT. It specifies CASSRPGTSGRGELFF.

V and J are TRBV30 and TRBJ1-1; 7 bases match TRBD1. CDR3 length: 13 residues. The germline V gene has CDR1 GTSNPN and CDR2 SVGIG (reference sequence). Losses at the gene ends were 1 base for V and 6 bases for J; bases not matched to a gene: 5. CDR3 in amino acids: CAWSGQGDSEAFF. The CDR3 bases are TGTGCCTGGAGTGGCCAGGGGGATTCTGAAGCTTTCTTT.

The sample holds many counts of this clonotype. V is TRBV28 and J is TRBJ2-7, with 9 bases aligning to TRBD1. From germline, CDR1 is MDHEN and CDR2 SYDVKM. This CDR3 has 13 residues. Trimming cost V 5 bases and J 2 bases; bases outside gene matches: 1. In nucleotides, the CDR3 is TGTGCCAGCAGTAGACAGGGGGCCTACGAGCAGTACTTC. Residues: CASSRQGAYEQYF.

This clonotype was recorded at least ten times. This chain uses TRBV7-9 with TRBJ1-1; D unresolved. With 5 bases removed from V and 0 bases from J, the gap between germline ends came to 10 bases. Germline assignment: CDR1 SEHNR and CDR2 FQNEAQ (reference sequence). The CDR3 has 14 residues. CDR3 sequence reads: CASSPGPLNTEAFF. The CDR3 region has the DNA TGTGCCAGCAGCCCCGGACCCCTGAACACTGAAGCTTTCTTT.

This clonotype was picked up many times. The chain uses TRBV7-8 and TRBJ2-3; a weak D match, TRBD1 (6 bases). The V end lost 3 bases, the J end lost 0 bases, and 16 bases lay between the germline ends. Germline lookup yields CDR1 SGHVS and CDR2 FQNEAQ. The length of the CDR3 is 17 residues. The CDR3 DNA reads TGTGCCAGCAGCTTCGACAGGCCTGTCCTTAGCACAGATACGCAGTATTTT. Its protein product is CASSFDRPVLSTDTQYF.

This rearrangement joins TRBV4-2 to TRBJ1-5; possible D gene TRBD1, 6 bases. This CDR3 spans 12 amino acids. V shed 0 bases and J shed 9 bases, with 6 bases lying between them. CDR1 is LGHNA, CDR2 YNFKEQ, per germline. The CDR3: CASSQDRGPQHF. Written as DNA, the CDR3 is TGTGCCAGCAGCCAAGACAGGGGGCCCCAGCATTTT.

As DNA, the CDR3 is TGTGCCACCAGTGATTCACCGTTCTGGGACCGATCGAGGGGAACAGATACGCAGTATTTT. It translates to CATSDSPFWDRSRGTDTQYF. The chain links TRBV24-1 to TRBJ2-3; D might be TRBD1 or TRBD2, each matching 5 bases. Germline V gene lookup returns CDR1 KGHDR and CDR2 SFDVKD. The CDR3 contains 20 residues. Deletions cut 2 bases from V and 3 bases from J, with 26 bases between.

This clonotype was detected only a few times. This chain links TRBV29-1 with TRBJ2-3, with 11 bases lining up with TRBD2. The trim removed 6 bases at V and 1 base at J, leaving 3 bases unmatched. The CDR3 length is 14 residues. CDR1 and CDR2 (germline): SQVTM, ANQGSEA. The CDR3 DNA reads TGCAGCGTCCTACTAGCGGGGGGCACAGATACGCAGTATTTT. Its protein product is CSVLLAGGTDTQYF.